The text below deals with one T cell receptor beta chain. The sample is drawn from a study of control samples from healthy donors and cancer patients. The table came from immunoSEQ multiplex PCR; TCRdb's copy has only in-frame clones and leaves some out. The sample has 110,000 or so clones; 90% are singletons. Germline CDR1 and CDR2: GTSNPN and SVGIG (reference sequence). This CDR3 region has 15 residues. Trimming pared 2 bases from V and 4 bases from J, leaving 17 bases between. This clonotype was obtained from a human donor in good health. The donor label of this sample is uncertain. The chain couples TRBV30 to TRBJ1-2; D not resolved. The sample comprised blood. CDR3 DNA: TGTGCCTGGAGTATTTCTACGGGAGCGGCCTATGGCTACACCTTC. It is translated as CAWSISTGAAYGYTF.